This TCR beta chain came from a study of T cell changes during pregnancy in multiple sclerosis. Repertoires were generated with immunoSEQ multiplex PCR, while TCRdb's copy carries only in-frame clones and drops some. The data hold approximately 74,000 clones, with less than 90% observed a single time. Germline loops: CDR1 SQVTM, CDR2 ANQGSEA. This CDR3 is 15 amino acids long. Trimming removed 0 bases at V and 0 bases at J, with 12 bases between. The genes are TRBV29-1 and TRBJ2-7; D is possibly TRBD2 (7 bases). This sequence was found in a female donor with multiple sclerosis, enrolled in a pregnancy study. The sequences come from peripheral blood, collected before pregnancy. The CDR3 DNA is TGCAGCGTTGAAGATGGGAGGGGGGTCTCCTACGAGCAGTACTTC. It yields the protein CSVEDGRGVSYEQYF.